This T cell receptor beta chain was sequenced in a study of blood T cell repertoires in COVID-19. As for the study in general: The United States, Italy and Spain provided the acute and convalescent COVID-19 samples. Sample material is recorded as cDNA or gDNA derived from T cells, B-cell-depleted T cells, or PBMCs.

V lost 4 bases, J lost 3 bases, and 12 bases lay in between. The CDR3 has 15 amino acids. CDR1 is LGHDT, CDR2 YNNKEL, per germline (reference sequence). Method: immunoSEQ multiplex PCR; TCRdb's copy keeps in-frame clones and lacks some. The sample records 15,000 to 20,000 clones, 65% to 80% being singletons. Sample: peripheral blood. This sequence was found in a man between 65 and 80 years old with COVID-19, enrolled during active disease. This rearrangement joins TRBV3-1 (or the pseudogene TRBV3-2) to TRBJ2-2; D possibly corresponds to TRBD1 (6 bases). The CDR3 loop reads CASSPAGAYTGELFF. The CDR3 bases are TGTGCCAGCAGCCCTGCAGGGGCGTACACCGGGGAGCTGTTTTTT.